This entry concerns a single T cell receptor (beta chain). The CDR3 totals 15 residues. Trimming cost V 4 bases and J 4 bases; bases outside gene matches: 6. The record originates from a study of blood T cell repertoires in COVID-19. Background on the study: COVID-19 samples from acute and convalescent phases originated in the United States, Italy and Spain.

How the authors handled the data: Estimation of nucleated cell counts relied on the amplification of reference gene primers. Sequenced by immunoSEQ multiplex PCR; TCRdb stores in-frame clones only, minus some. The DNA gave D and trimming, while V, J and clone size come from that table. Found here are some 150,000 clones, around 90% of them singletons; the top ten hold less than 2%. The sequenced material came from peripheral blood. The receptor's source is a woman aged 55-70 years with acute or convalescent COVID-19. The gene calls are TRBV5-3 and TRBJ2-5; TRBD1 matches 11 bases. TRBV5-3 is an ORF for which the function is uncertain. Here the CDR3 DNA reads TGTGCCAGAAGCCCCCGGACAGGGGGCAGAGAGACCCAGTACTTC. This sequence encodes CARSPRTGGRETQYF.